This T cell receptor beta chain originates from a study of CD8 T cells in ankylosing spondylitis. The junction had 5 bases not matched to a gene; V was cut back by 4 bases and J by 4 bases. Germline V gene lookup returns CDR1 MNHNS and CDR2 SASEGT. CDR3 length equals 15 residues. Quantitative 5'-RACE with molecular barcodes produced the TCR beta libraries. TCRdb re-called the 5' RACE reads through MiXCR, storing one row per CDR3 protein. Among some 700,000 distinct CDR3 sequences, under 20% were seen once, and the ten largest hold approximately 18%. About this clonotype: The antigen remains unidentified.

Study-level results: Existing reports had already noted some motif variants in reactive arthritis synovial fluid and blood. Eight highly homologous variants formed a TCR beta motif that appeared characteristic of ankylosing spondylitis blood. Peripheral blood samples showed relatively rare disease-linked clones, and these clones were CD8+. Reportedly, disease-linked clones are significantly enriched in ankylosing spondylitis patients' matched synovial fluid.

The chain carries TRBV6-1 and TRBJ2-3; 10 nucleotides align to TRBD1. The clonotype was recovered from a male donor with ankylosing spondylitis. Sequenced sample: blood, either unsorted or a sorted T cell fraction (not recorded which). CDR3 in DNA: TGTGCCAGCAGTGTGGAGACAGGGGGCCCAGATACGCAGTATTTT. It encodes CASSVETGGPDTQYF.